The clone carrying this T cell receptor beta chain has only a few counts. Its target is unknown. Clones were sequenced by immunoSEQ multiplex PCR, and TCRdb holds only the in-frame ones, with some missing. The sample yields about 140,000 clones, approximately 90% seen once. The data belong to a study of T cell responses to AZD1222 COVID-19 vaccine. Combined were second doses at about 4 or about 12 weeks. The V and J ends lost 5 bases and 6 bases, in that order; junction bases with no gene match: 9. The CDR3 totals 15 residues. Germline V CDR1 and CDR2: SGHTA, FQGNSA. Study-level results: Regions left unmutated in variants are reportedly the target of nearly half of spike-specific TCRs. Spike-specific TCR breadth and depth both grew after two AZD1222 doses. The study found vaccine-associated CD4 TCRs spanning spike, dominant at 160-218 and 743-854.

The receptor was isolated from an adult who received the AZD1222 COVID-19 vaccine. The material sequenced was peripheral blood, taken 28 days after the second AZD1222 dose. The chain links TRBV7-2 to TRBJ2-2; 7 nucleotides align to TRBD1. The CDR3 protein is CASSPRQGTSGELFF. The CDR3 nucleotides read TGTGCCAGCAGCCCGCGACAGGGTACGTCCGGGGAGCTGTTTTTT.